This section outlines one TCR beta chain sequence together with its context. As yet, its antigen is unknown. Using immunoSEQ multiplex PCR, the repertoire was profiled, and TCRdb retains in-frame clones only, with some absent. The repertoire has 650 to 900 clones, roughly 35% of them found once; the top ten carry 10% to 15%. This sample was taken from a study of T cells in localized non-small cell lung cancer. Trimming removed 3 bases from V and 0 bases from J; junction bases left unmatched: 5. The CDR3 has 17 residues. Per germline, CDR1 MDHEN and CDR2 SYDVKM. Adjacent lung samples, free of atypia, were obtained at least 2 cm from the tumor margin. Overall study results and limits: The study found T cell clonality highest in uninvolved adjacent lung, above tumor. A raised T cell density in blood coincided with lengthier overall survival. Sequencing was limited to one tumor region, leaving the possibility of heterogeneity open.

This clonotype was obtained from a male donor older than 55 with stage II lung adenocarcinoma. The rearrangement joins TRBV28 to TRBJ1-6; 7 bases match TRBD1. Sequenced material: normal lung tissue next to the tumor, taken before any cancer treatment. The CDR3 loop reads CASSFSQGSSYNSPLHF. In nucleotides, the CDR3 is TGTGCCAGCAGTTTTTCACAGGGGAGCTCCTATAATTCACCCCTCCACTTT.